Following are 25 T cell receptor beta chains from one sample sequenced in a study of beta chain features in type 1 diabetes (dated by TCRdb to about 2018). Library creation used the immunoSEQ multiplex PCR assay. The entire isolated RNA was reverse transcribed using the High Capacity cDNA Reverse Transcription Kit, and thus expressed TCRB transcripts were sequenced. Drawn from immuneACCESS, this table holds only the in-frame rearrangements with V and J called that TCRdb kept. Clones are partly lost; checked studies trace under half to an unresolved V gene and leave the rest unexplained. The sample table shows around 430,000 clones, and around 28% are seen once. The ten largest clones add up to 0.05% to 0.065% of the sample. The sample taken for sequencing was naive CD4+ T cells from blood. Read against the paper, the sample's cell subset or site label means: true naive CD4+ T cells. These receptors all stem from a man aged 18 to 30 in good health.

The V gene is TRBV9, the J gene TRBJ2-7; D possibly corresponds to TRBD2 (5 bases). The CDR3 covers 14 residues. The ends were cut back, 4 bases at V and 6 bases at J, with 17 bases in the middle. Germline lookup yields CDR1 SGDLS and CDR2 YYNGEE. The CDR3 DNA follows: TGTGCCAGCAGCTCCCGGGATAATGGAGTCGAGCAGTACTTC. Residues: CASSSRDNGVEQYF.

The genes are TRBV9 and TRBJ2-1; 11 positions match TRBD2. This CDR3 is 15 amino acids long. V was clipped by 4 bases and J by 3 bases; unmatched bases: 3. The germline CDR1 and CDR2 sequences are SGDLS and YYNGEE. This CDR3 reads CASSQTSGNYNEQFF. For the CDR3, the DNA is TGTGCCAGCAGCCAGACTAGCGGGAACTACAATGAGCAGTTCTTC.

This clone was detected only a few times. The chain has TRBV2 and TRBJ2-2; D is possibly TRBD2 (5 bases). This CDR3 has 12 amino acids. Trimming took 7 bases from V and 6 from J, leaving 9 bases between them. In germline, CDR1 is SNHLY, CDR2 FYNNEI. The CDR3 protein is CASNKEAGELFF. The DNA of the CDR3 is TGTGCCAGCAATAAGGAGGCCGGGGAGCTGTTTTTT. Together with reference TRBV2 and TRBJ2-2, the CDR3 gives the full variable domain: EPEVTQTPSHQVTQMGQEVILRCVPISNHLYFYWYRQILGQKVEFLVSFYNNEISEKSEIFDDQFSVERPDGSNFTLKIRSTKLEDSAMYFCASNKEAGELFFGEGSRLTVL.

This CDR3 is CATSRPRETQYF. In DNA form, the CDR3 reads TGTGCCACCAGCAGGCCACGGGAGACCCAGTACTTC. The rearrangement links TRBV15 to TRBJ2-5; D call uncertain. The CDR3 runs to 12 residues. Trimming removed 3 bases from V and 5 bases from J, with 7 bases in between. In germline, CDR1 is LNHNV, CDR2 YYDKDF (reference sequence).

Only a few counts were recorded for this clone. The gene calls are TRBV7-2 and TRBJ1-5; maybe TRBD1 (6 bases). CDR3 size: 15 residues. CDR1 and CDR2 (germline): SGHTA, FQGNSA. V was pared by 5 bases and J by 7 bases, with 18 bases between. The CDR3 DNA reads as TGTGCCAGCAGCCCCCGCAGGGGTAAGGAACAGCCCCAGCATTTT. As protein: CASSPRRGKEQPQHF.

The chain is built from TRBV6-6 and TRBJ2-1; D is unresolved. CDR3 length: 15 residues. Looked up from germline, CDR1 is MNHNY and CDR2 is SVGAGI (reference sequence). Trimming took off 7 bases at V and 4 bases at J, with 17 bases between the two ends. DNA for the CDR3: TGTGCCAGCACCGAAGATGGACGGAGTTACAATGAGCAGTTCTTC. It codes for CASTEDGRSYNEQFF.

This chain uses TRBV19 with TRBJ2-2, with D possibly being TRBD1 or TRBD2 (5 bases each). The V end lost 1 base, the J end lost 6 bases, and 15 bases lay between the germline ends. The V gene's germline CDR1 is LNHDA and CDR2 SQIVND (reference sequence). There are 16 residues in the CDR3. CDR3 protein: CASSIVGRRVAGELFF. The CDR3 DNA reads as TGTGCCAGTAGTATAGTGGGACGGCGGGTAGCCGGGGAGCTGTTTTTT.

The chain is built from TRBV5-4 and TRBJ2-3; D perhaps matches TRBD1 (6 bases). Looked up from germline, CDR1 is SGHNT and CDR2 is YYREEE (reference sequence). V was shortened by 7 bases and J by 6 bases, with 9 bases between the two germline ends. CDR3 length equals 11 residues. Here the CDR3 DNA reads TGTGCCAGCCACCAGGGGGATACGCAGTATTTT. Translating gives CASHQGDTQYF.

This clone was seen only a few times. This chain connects TRBV4-2 to TRBJ2-1, with 7 bases fitting TRBD2. The J segment lost 4 bases and the V segment lost 3 bases, leaving 9 bases of the junction unmatched. From germline, CDR1 is LGHNA and CDR2 YNFKEQ. The CDR3 is 16 amino acids. For the CDR3, the DNA is TGTGCCAGCAGCCAGCCCCTAGCGGAGAATTACAATGAGCAGTTCTTC. It translates to CASSQPLAENYNEQFF.

V usage is TRBV7-3 and J usage is TRBJ2-3; D remains unclear. The CDR3 is 14 amino acids. Germline CDR1 and CDR2: SGHTA and FQGTGA. With 2 bases removed from V and 4 bases from J, the gap between germline ends came to 10 bases. This chain's CDR3 is CASSLSQQADTQYF. The CDR3 coding sequence is TGTGCCAGCAGCTTATCGCAGCAGGCAGATACGCAGTATTTT.

V usage is TRBV29-1 and J usage is TRBJ1-1, with 8 nucleotides matching TRBD1. The CDR3 contains 15 residues. The V gene's germline CDR1 is SQVTM and CDR2 ANQGSEA. V lost 6 bases to trimming and J lost 4 bases; unmatched junction nucleotides: 13. Here the CDR3 DNA reads TGCAGCGTCGGGAAAGGAACAGGGGGACGCACTGAAGCTTTCTTT. Translation: CSVGKGTGGRTEAFF.

This clone came up a few times. The rearrangement links TRBV30 to TRBJ2-5, with D possibly TRBD2 on 6 matching bases. There are 16 residues in the CDR3. Germline lookup yields CDR1 GTSNPN and CDR2 SVGIG (reference sequence). V shed 2 bases and J shed 2 bases, with 18 bases lying between them. CDR3 loop: CAWSLVGGIRQETQYF. Here the CDR3 DNA reads TGTGCCTGGAGTCTCGTTGGGGGGATCCGACAAGAGACCCAGTACTTC.

This clone was seen a few times. One end of the junction does not line up with germline, which may come from a read error. The chain employs TRBV30 and TRBJ2-7; the D gene is possibly TRBD1 (6 bases). Germline CDR1 and CDR2: GTSNPN and SVGIG (reference sequence). This CDR3 has 14 amino acids. CDR3 DNA sequence: TGTGCCGGGAGTAGGGGACAACTAAACTACGAGCAGTACTTC. Encoded protein: CAGSRGQLNYEQYF.

The V gene is TRBV7-9, the J gene TRBJ2-7; 7 bases fit TRBD1. Per germline, CDR1 SEHNR and CDR2 FQNEAQ (reference sequence). With V trimmed by 6 bases and J by 3 bases, 5 bases remained unmatched. This CDR3 has 13 amino acids. The CDR3 region is CASSTGQYYEQYF. The CDR3 DNA follows: TGTGCCAGCAGTACGGGACAGTACTACGAGCAGTACTTC.

V and J are TRBV7-9 and TRBJ1-1; 8 bases are a match to TRBD1. The CDR3 runs 13 residues. The germline CDR1 and CDR2 sequences are SEHNR and FQNEAQ (reference sequence). J gave up 7 bases and V 5 bases, and 6 bases lay outside the gene matches. The CDR3 coding sequence is TGTGCCAGCAGCGCCAGGGGGCAGGATGAAGCTTTCTTT. It specifies CASSARGQDEAFF.

This clone has a single count. The V and J genes are TRBV18 and TRBJ2-1, with 8 bases that match TRBD1. Germline V gives CDR1 KGHSH, CDR2 LQKENI. This CDR3 comprises 14 residues. With V trimmed by 6 bases and J by 7 bases, 8 bases remained unmatched. CDR3 coding DNA: TGTGCCAGCTCTCGTGGACAGGGTGGTAATGAGCAGTTCTTC. The encoded protein is CASSRGQGGNEQFF.

V usage is TRBV6-5 and J usage is TRBJ1-2; tentatively, D is TRBD1 (5 bases). This CDR3 is 11 amino acids long. Germline V CDR1 and CDR2: MNHEY, SVGAGI. Trimming took off 2 bases at V and 7 bases at J, with 5 bases between the two ends. CDR3 in DNA: TGTGCCAGCAGTTACGGGACTGGCTACACCTTC. Amino acid sequence: CASSYGTGYTF.

V and J are TRBV7-2 and TRBJ2-7; D is unresolved. Per germline, CDR1 SGHTA and CDR2 FQGNSA. The CDR3 sequence is 14 residues long. V was cut by 5 bases and J by 3 bases, with 14 bases left in between. This chain's CDR3 is CASSRRASNYEQYF. CDR3 sequence (DNA): TGTGCCAGCAGCCGCCGGGCGAGCAACTACGAGCAGTACTTC.

For this clone: This sample includes further DNA sequences coding for the same CDR3. This sequence joins TRBV7-2 and TRBJ2-7; D remains ambiguous. V lost 1 base, J lost 6 bases, and 4 bases lay in between. The CDR3 is 11 residues long. The germline gives CDR1 SGHTA, CDR2 FQGNSA. CDR3 residues: CASSLVSEQYF. Written as DNA, the CDR3 is TGTGCCAGCAGCTTAGTAAGCGAGCAGTACTTC.

This clone turned up a few times. This rearrangement joins TRBV18 to TRBJ1-4; D call uncertain. V lost 3 bases, J lost 4 bases, and 9 bases lay in between. The CDR3 sequence is 14 residues long. CDR1 and CDR2 (germline): KGHSH, LQKENI. The CDR3 nucleotides read TGTGCCAGCTCACCGGCAGCCTATAATGAAAAACTGTTTTTT. It codes for CASSPAAYNEKLFF.

The chain carries TRBV28 and TRBJ2-3; weak D call: TRBD2 (6 bases). From germline, CDR1 is MDHEN and CDR2 SYDVKM. The CDR3 totals 11 residues. V lost 8 bases and J 9 bases, leaving 12 bases between the germline ends. CDR3: CASGLRETQYF. The CDR3 DNA reads TGTGCCAGCGGACTCCGGGAGACGCAGTATTTT.

The V gene is TRBV29-1, the J gene TRBJ1-2; tentative D call: TRBD1 (6 bases). CDR1 and CDR2 from the germline V gene are SQVTM and ANQGSEA. The V and J ends lost 5 bases and 6 bases respectively, with 13 bases between them. The CDR3 sequence is 12 residues long. CDR3 region: CSVRWGANGYTF. The CDR3 DNA reads TGCAGCGTTCGGTGGGGGGCGAATGGCTACACCTTC.

V is TRBV5-6 and J is TRBJ2-5, with 10 bases aligning to TRBD2. The CDR3 consists of 15 residues. Unmatched junction bases numbered 5, after V lost 2 bases and J lost 4 bases. Germline CDR1 SGHDT, CDR2 YYEEEE. The CDR3 loop reads CASSFGTSVVETQYF. CDR3 coding DNA: TGTGCCAGCAGCTTTGGGACTAGCGTTGTAGAGACCCAGTACTTC.

The chain is built from TRBV29-1 and TRBJ1-1, with 9 bases fitting TRBD1. After removal of 5 bases from V and 0 bases from J, the junction contained 10 bases not matched to a gene. Germline V gives CDR1 SQVTM, CDR2 ANQGSEA. The CDR3 runs to 16 residues. CDR3 DNA sequence: TGCAGCGTTTCTGACAGGGGGGGCACCCTGAACACTGAAGCTTTCTTT. This encodes CSVSDRGGTLNTEAFF.

Only a few counts were recorded for this clone. The chain links TRBV9 to TRBJ2-7; D unclear. The CDR3 consists of 15 residues. CDR1 SGDLS and CDR2 YYNGEE come from the germline V gene. V lost 4 bases and J 2 bases, leaving 16 bases between the germline ends. The CDR3: CASSPQKLVPYEQYF. The CDR3 nucleotides are TGTGCCAGCAGCCCTCAAAAGCTTGTACCCTACGAGCAGTACTTC.